The source of this TCR beta chain is a study of blood T cell repertoires in COVID-19. Assay used: immunoSEQ multiplex PCR; TCRdb lists only in-frame clones, some missing. Found here are around 90,000 clones, approximately 86% of them singletons; the top ten hold roughly 2%. The sample consisted of peripheral blood. The sequence was collected from a man aged 45 to 65 with COVID-19, enrolled during active disease.

The CDR3 loop reads CASSTGGTVETQYF. The DNA of the CDR3 is TGTGCCAGTAGTACTGGGGGGACAGTAGAGACCCAGTACTTC. The chain combines TRBV19 with TRBJ2-5; D is perhaps TRBD1 (7 bases). The germline V gene has CDR1 LNHDA and CDR2 SQIVND (reference sequence). This CDR3 spans 14 amino acids. Trimming left V 4 bases short and J 4 bases short, with 13 bases between.